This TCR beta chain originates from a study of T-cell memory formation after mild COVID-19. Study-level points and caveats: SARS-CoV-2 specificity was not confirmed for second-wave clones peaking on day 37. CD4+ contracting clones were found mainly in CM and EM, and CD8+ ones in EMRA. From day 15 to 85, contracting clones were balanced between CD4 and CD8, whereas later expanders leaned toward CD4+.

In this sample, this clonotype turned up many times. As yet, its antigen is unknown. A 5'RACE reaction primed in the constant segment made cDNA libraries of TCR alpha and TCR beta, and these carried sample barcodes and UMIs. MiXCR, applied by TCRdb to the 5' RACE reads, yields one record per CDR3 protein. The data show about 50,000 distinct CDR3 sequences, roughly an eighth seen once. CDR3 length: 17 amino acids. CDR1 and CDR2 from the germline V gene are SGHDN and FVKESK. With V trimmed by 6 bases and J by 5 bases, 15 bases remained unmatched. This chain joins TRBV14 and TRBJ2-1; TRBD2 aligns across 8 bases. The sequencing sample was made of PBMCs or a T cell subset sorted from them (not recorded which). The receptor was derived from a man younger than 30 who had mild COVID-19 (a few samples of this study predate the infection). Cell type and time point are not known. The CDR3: CASSYITGGRYNNEQFF. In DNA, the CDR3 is TGTGCCAGCAGTTACATCACGGGGGGGCGATACAACAATGAGCAGTTCTTC.